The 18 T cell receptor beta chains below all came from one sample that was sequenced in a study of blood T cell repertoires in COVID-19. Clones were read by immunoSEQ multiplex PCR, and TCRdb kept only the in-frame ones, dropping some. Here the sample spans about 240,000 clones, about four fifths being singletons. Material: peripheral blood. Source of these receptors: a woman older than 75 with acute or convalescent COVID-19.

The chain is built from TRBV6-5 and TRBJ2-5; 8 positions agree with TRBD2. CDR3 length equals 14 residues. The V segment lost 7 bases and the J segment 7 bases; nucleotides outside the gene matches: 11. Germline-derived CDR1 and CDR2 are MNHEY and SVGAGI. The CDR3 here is CASTPGRGARTQYF. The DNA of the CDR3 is TGTGCCAGCACCCCCGGGCGGGGGGCCCGGACCCAGTACTTC.

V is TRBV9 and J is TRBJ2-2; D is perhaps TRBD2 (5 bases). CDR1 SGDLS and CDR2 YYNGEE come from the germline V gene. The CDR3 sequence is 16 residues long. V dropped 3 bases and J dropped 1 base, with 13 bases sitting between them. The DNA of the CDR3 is TGTGCCAGCAGCGGCGTAGGACTCGTGAACACCGGGGAGCTGTTTTTT. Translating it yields CASSGVGLVNTGELFF.

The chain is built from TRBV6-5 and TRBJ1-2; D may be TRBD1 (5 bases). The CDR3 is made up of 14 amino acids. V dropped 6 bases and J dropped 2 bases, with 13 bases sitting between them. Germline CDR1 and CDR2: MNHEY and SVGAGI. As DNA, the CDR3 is TGTGCCAGCAGCCCGTTATGGGGCAACTATGGCTACACCTTC. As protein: CASSPLWGNYGYTF.

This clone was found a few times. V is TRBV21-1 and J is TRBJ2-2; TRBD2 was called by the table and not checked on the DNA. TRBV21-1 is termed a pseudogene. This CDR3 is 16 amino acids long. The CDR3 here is CASSKGGSSSTGELFF. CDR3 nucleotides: TGTGCCAGCAGCAAAGGTGGGAGTAGCAGCACCGGGGAGCTGTTTTTT.

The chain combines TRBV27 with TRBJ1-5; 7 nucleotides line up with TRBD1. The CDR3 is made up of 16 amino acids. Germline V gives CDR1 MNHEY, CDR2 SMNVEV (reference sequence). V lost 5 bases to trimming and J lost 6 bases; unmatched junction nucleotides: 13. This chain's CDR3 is CASSPYAGTAGQPQHF. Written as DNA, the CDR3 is TGTGCCAGCAGTCCATATGCCGGGACAGCGGGTCAGCCCCAGCATTTT.

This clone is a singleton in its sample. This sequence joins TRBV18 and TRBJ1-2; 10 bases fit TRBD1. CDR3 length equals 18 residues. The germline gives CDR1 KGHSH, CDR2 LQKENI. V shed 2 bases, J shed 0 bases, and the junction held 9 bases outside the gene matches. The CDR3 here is CASSPSWTGGAANYGYTF. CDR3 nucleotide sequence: TGTGCCAGCTCACCATCTTGGACAGGGGGGGCAGCTAACTATGGCTACACCTTC.

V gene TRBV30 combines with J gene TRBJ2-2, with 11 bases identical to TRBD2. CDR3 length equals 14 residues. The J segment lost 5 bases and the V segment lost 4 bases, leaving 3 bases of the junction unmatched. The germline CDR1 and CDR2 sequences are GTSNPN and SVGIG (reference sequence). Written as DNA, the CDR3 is TGTGCCTGGAACTTAGCGGGGGGGACCGGGGAGCTGTTTTTT. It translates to CAWNLAGGTGELFF.

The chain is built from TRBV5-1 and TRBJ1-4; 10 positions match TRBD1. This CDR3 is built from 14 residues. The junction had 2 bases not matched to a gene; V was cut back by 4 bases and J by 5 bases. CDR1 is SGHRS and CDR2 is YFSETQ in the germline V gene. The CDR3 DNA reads TGCGCCAGCAGCCTGGACAGGGGGAATGAAAAACTGTTTTTT. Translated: CASSLDRGNEKLFF.

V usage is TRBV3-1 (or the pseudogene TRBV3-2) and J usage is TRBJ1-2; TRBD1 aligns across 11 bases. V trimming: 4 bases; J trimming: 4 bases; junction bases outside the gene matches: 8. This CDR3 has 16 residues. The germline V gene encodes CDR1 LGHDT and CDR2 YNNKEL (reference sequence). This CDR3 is CASSLRTGGPIYGYTF. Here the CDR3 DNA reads TGTGCCAGCAGCCTAAGGACAGGGGGCCCAATCTATGGCTACACCTTC.

CDR3 DNA sequence: TGTGCCAGCAGCTCGCGGACAGGGGGGAACACTGAAGCTTTCTTT. Protein sequence: CASSSRTGGNTEAFF. The rearrangement links TRBV5-8 to TRBJ1-1, with TRBD1 identical over 10 bases. Germline CDR1 SGHTS, CDR2 YDEGEE. Trimming removed 3 bases from V and 1 base from J; junction bases left unmatched: 3. This CDR3 is 15 amino acids long. Variable domain in full (rest from reference TRBV5-8 and TRBJ1-1): EAGVTQSPTHLIKTRGQQATLRCSPISGHTSVYWYQQALGLGLQFLLWYDEGEERNRGNFPPRFSGRQFPNYSSELNVNALELEDSALYLCASSSRTGGNTEAFFGQGTRLTVV.

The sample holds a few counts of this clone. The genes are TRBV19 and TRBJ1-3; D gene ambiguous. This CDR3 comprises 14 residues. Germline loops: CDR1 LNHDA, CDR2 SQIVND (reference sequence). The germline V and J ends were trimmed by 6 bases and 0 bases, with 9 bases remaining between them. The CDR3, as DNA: TGTGCCAGTAGCTCGTATTACTCTGGAAACACCATATATTTT. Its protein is CASSSYYSGNTIYF.

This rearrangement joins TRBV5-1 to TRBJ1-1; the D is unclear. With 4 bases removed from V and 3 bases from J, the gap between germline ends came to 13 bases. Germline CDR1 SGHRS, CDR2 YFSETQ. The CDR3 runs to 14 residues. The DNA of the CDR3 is TGCGCCAGCAGCCCTAGCGGCGGGGACACTGAAGCTTTCTTT. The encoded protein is CASSPSGGDTEAFF.

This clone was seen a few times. The chain's CDR3 is CASSIGAESSYNSPLHF. Here the CDR3 DNA reads TGTGCCAGTAGTATAGGGGCCGAGAGCTCCTATAATTCACCCCTCCACTTT. V and J are TRBV19 and TRBJ1-6, with D hard to call. Germline CDR1 LNHDA, CDR2 SQIVND (reference sequence). With 1 base removed from V and 0 bases from J, the gap between germline ends came to 10 bases. This CDR3 has 17 amino acids.

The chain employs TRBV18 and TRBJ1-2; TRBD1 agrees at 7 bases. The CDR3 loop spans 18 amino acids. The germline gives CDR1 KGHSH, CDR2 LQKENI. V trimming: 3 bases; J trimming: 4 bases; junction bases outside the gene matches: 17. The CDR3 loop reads CASSPAPPGGQNFYGYTF. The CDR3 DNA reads TGTGCCAGCTCACCTGCTCCACCCGGGGGACAGAATTTCTATGGCTACACCTTC.

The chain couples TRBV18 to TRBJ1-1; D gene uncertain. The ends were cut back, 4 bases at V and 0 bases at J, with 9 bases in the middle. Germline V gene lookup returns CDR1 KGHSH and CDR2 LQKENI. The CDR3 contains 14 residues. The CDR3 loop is CASSLELMNTEAFF. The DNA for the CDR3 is TGTGCCAGCTCACTCGAGCTGATGAACACTGAAGCTTTCTTT.

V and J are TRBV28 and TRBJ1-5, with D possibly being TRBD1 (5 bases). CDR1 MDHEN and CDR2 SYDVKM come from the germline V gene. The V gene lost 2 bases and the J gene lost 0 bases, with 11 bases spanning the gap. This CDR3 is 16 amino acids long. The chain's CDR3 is CASSLPQGYSNQPQHF. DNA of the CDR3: TGTGCCAGCAGTTTACCCCAGGGATATAGCAATCAGCCCCAGCATTTT.

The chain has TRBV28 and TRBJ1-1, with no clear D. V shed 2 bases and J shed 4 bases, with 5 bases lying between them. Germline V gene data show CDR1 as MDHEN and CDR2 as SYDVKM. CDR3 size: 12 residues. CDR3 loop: CASSLTSTEAFF. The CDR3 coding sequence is TGTGCCAGCAGTTTAACGAGCACTGAAGCTTTCTTT.

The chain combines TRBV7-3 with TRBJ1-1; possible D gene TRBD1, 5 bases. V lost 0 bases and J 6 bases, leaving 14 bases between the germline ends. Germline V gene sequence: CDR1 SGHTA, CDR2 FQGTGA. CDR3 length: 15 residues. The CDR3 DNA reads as TGTGCCAGCAGCTTAACGAGGGACCCGGGGGCTGAAGCTTTCTTT. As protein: CASSLTRDPGAEAFF.